A selection of T cell receptor beta chains follows, all from one sample in a study of T cell responses to AZD1222 COVID-19 vaccine. Assay: immunoSEQ multiplex PCR; the TCRdb copy retains only in-frame clones and omits some. The data hold some 140,000 clones, with less than 90% observed a single time. Sample: peripheral blood, taken on day 0 of MenACWY control vaccination. Receptors originate from an adult in good health. CDR3s include the opening cysteine and the closing phenylalanine or tryptophan. Fields, in order: D gene, J gene, clone size, V gene, CDR3 protein, CDR3 DNA. The D gene is left open where the match is weak. Rows may omit the clone size; those that give it use once, few, many or a size class.

.	TRBJ1-2	.	TRBV20-1	CSASPGYGYTF	TGCAGTGCTAGCCCGGGTTATGGCTACACCTTC
.	TRBJ1-1	.	TRBV24-1	CATRQAPTSTEAFF	TGTGCCACGAGACAGGCACCGACCTCCACTGAAGCTTTCTTT
TRBD1	TRBJ1-3	few	TRBV9	CASSVDTGDNTIYF	TGTGCCAGCAGCGTAGATACAGGGGACAACACCATATATTTT
.	TRBJ1-1	.	TRBV18	CASSPRSHSGTEAFF	TGTGCCAGCTCACCTCGATCGCACAGCGGCACTGAAGCTTTCTTT
TRBD1	TRBJ2-2	.	TRBV9	CASSVLLQGAGELFF	TGTGCCAGCAGCGTACTACTACAGGGGGCCGGGGAGCTGTTTTTT
.	TRBJ1-4	.	TRBV20-1	CSAHTGEKLFF	TGCAGTGCCCATACCGGGGAAAAACTGTTTTTT
.	TRBJ1-4	.	TRBV11-2	CASSPSLPQKLFF	TGTGCCAGCAGCCCTTCATTACCGCAAAAACTGTTTTTT
.	TRBJ1-5	.	TRBV6-5	CASSLDPGLEPQHF	TGTGCCAGCAGTCTGGACCCAGGGTTAGAGCCCCAGCATTTT
.	TRBJ1-1	.	TRBV5-5	CASSLVGGSSAFF	TGTGCCAGCAGCTTGGTGGGAGGGAGTTCGGCTTTCTTT
TRBD1	TRBJ2-5	.	TRBV5-1	CASRSGQGIFGETQYF	TGCGCCAGCAGGTCTGGACAGGGGATATTCGGAGAGACCCAGTACTTC
.	TRBJ1-3	.	TRBV6-1	CASSEEASGNTIYF	TGTGCCAGCAGTGAAGAAGCCTCTGGAAACACCATATATTTT
TRBD1	TRBJ2-2	.	TRBV2	CASMDRGNTGELFF	TGTGCCAGCATGGACAGGGGGAACACCGGGGAGCTGTTTTTT
.	TRBJ1-1	once	TRBV20-1	CSASGGRGNTEAFF	TGCAGTGCTAGTGGGGGGCGCGGGAACACTGAAGCTTTCTTT
TRBD1	TRBJ2-2	.	TRBV29-1	CSVRDRDTGELFF	TGCAGCGTTAGGGACAGGGACACCGGGGAGCTGTTTTTT
.	TRBJ2-5	.	TRBV7-9	CASSLFSETQYF	TGTGCCAGCAGCTTATTTTCAGAGACCCAGTACTTC
.	TRBJ2-1	.	TRBV11-3	CASSRTVSSYNEQFF	TGTGCCAGCAGCAGAACCGTCAGCTCCTACAATGAGCAGTTCTTC
.	TRBJ2-1	.	TRBV19	CASSRNGYNEQFF	TGTGCCAGTAGCCGTAATGGCTACAATGAGCAGTTCTTC
.	TRBJ2-6	once	TRBV11-2	CASSRWTGGDLTF	TGTGCCAGCAGCCGCTGGACGGGTGGGGATCTGACTTTC
.	TRBJ2-1	.	TRBV3-1/TRBV3-2	CASSQERSRGGQFF	TGTGCCAGCAGCCAAGAAAGGAGCAGGGGTGGGCAGTTCTTC
.	TRBJ2-7	.	TRBV27	CASSLLAGLGEQYF	TGTGCCAGCAGTTTATTGGCGGGGTTGGGCGAGCAGTACTTC
.	TRBJ1-5	.	TRBV28	CASSDRESNQPQHF	TGTGCCAGCAGTGATAGAGAGAGCAATCAGCCCCAGCATTTT
.	TRBJ2-6	few	TRBV12-5	CASGFQTGSPFF	TGTGCTAGTGGTTTCCAGACCGGGAGCCCCTTCTTC